These 23 T cell receptor beta chains were sequenced from one sample in a study of CD4+ T cells in melanoma. Profiled with immunoSEQ multiplex PCR; TCRdb holds only in-frame clones, not every one. In the table there are several thousand clones, around two thirds of which are singletons. Sequencing used cells from a culture (not recorded whether cultured in vitro). These receptors were obtained from a human donor with melanoma.

The CDR3 sequence is CATRQQLTGELFF. CDR3 nucleotide sequence: TGTGCCACGCGCCAGCAACTTACCGGGGAGCTGTTTTTT. This chain joins TRBV7-8 and TRBJ2-2, with no clear D. CDR3 length: 13 residues. Trimming took off 10 bases at V and 5 bases at J, with 14 bases between the two ends. Germline CDR1 SGHVS, CDR2 FQNEAQ.

The chain uses TRBV9 and TRBJ1-1, with unresolved D. Looked up from germline, CDR1 is SGDLS and CDR2 is YYNGEE. The CDR3 has 14 amino acids. The ends were cut back, 0 bases at V and 2 bases at J, with 8 bases in the middle. CDR3 DNA: TGTGCCAGCAGCGTAGGGGCAGATAACACTGAAGCTTTCTTT. It specifies CASSVGADNTEAFF.

This sequence joins TRBV6-5 and TRBJ1-1, with D maybe TRBD1 (5 bases). The germline V gene has CDR1 MNHEY and CDR2 SVGAGI. V was trimmed by 2 bases and J by 3 bases, leaving 7 bases between them. The CDR3 totals 13 residues. DNA for the CDR3: TGTGCCAGCAGTTACAGGGGCGACACTGAAGCTTTCTTT. Its translation is CASSYRGDTEAFF.

The chain combines TRBV4-1 with TRBJ2-3; 10 bases align to TRBD2. V dropped 4 bases and J dropped 1; count of bases not matched to a gene: 5. Germline CDR1 reads MGHRA; CDR2 reads YSYEKL. The CDR3 extends over 16 amino acids. The chain's CDR3 is CASSLSGGPGTDTQYF. The CDR3 DNA reads TGCGCCAGCAGCCTTAGCGGGGGGCCGGGCACAGATACGCAGTATTTT.

The chain is built from TRBV3-1 (or the pseudogene TRBV3-2) and TRBJ2-3; 8 bases map to TRBD2. The length of the CDR3 is 16 residues. V lost 6 bases and J lost 3; bases outside the gene matches: 11. Germline lookup yields CDR1 LGHDT and CDR2 YNNKEL (reference sequence). The CDR3 sequence is CASSGEAGVVTDTQYF. The CDR3 bases are TGTGCCAGCAGTGGCGAAGCGGGGGTAGTGACAGATACGCAGTATTTT.

This rearrangement joins TRBV18 to TRBJ1-2; D might be TRBD1 (5 bases). Germline V lookup: CDR1 KGHSH, CDR2 LQKENI. V was pared by 6 bases and J by 5 bases, with 16 bases between. The CDR3 runs 14 residues. For the CDR3, the DNA is TGTGCCAGCTCGCAATCAGCAGGGAGTTATGGCTACACCTTC. It encodes CASSQSAGSYGYTF.

The chain carries TRBV6-2 or TRBV6-3 and TRBJ1-5; D perhaps matches TRBD1 (6 bases). CDR3 length: 16 residues. CDR1 is MNHEY and CDR2 is SVGEGT in the germline V gene. Deletions cut 3 bases from V and 1 base from J, with 13 bases between. This CDR3 is CASSYPSGVSNQPQHF. The CDR3 DNA sequence: TGTGCCAGCAGTTATCCGTCAGGGGTCAGCAATCAGCCCCAGCATTTT.

Relative to its sample, this clone is medium-sized. J is TRBJ2-7 and V is TRBV13; D is uncertain. The CDR3 length is 15 residues. Trimming took off 0 bases at V and 0 bases at J, with 9 bases between the two ends. Germline values: CDR1 PRHDT, CDR2 FYEKMQ (reference sequence). The CDR3 DNA follows: TGTGCCAGCAGCTTAGGGACATCGAGCTCCTACGAGCAGTACTTC. This codes for CASSLGTSSSYEQYF.

This chain links TRBV4-1 with TRBJ1-5; D remains unclear. The V gene's germline CDR1 is MGHRA and CDR2 YSYEKL. Trimming removed 4 bases at V and 3 bases at J, with 7 bases between. The CDR3 runs to 13 residues. The CDR3 DNA reads TGCGCCAGCAGCCCCCAAGCCAATCAGCCCCAGCATTTT. Protein: CASSPQANQPQHF.

The chain has TRBV6-5 and TRBJ2-7; 10 bases line up with TRBD1. There are 13 residues in the CDR3. Germline CDR1 reads MNHEY; CDR2 reads SVGAGI. The J segment lost 6 bases and the V segment lost 5 bases, leaving 4 bases of the junction unmatched. In nucleotides, the CDR3 is TGTGCCAGCAGTCCGGGGACAGGGGTCGAGCAGTACTTC. Encoded protein: CASSPGTGVEQYF.

V usage is TRBV4-3 and J usage is TRBJ1-3; D uncertain. Between the trimmed V and J ends, which lost 4 bases and 0 bases, there was a span of 13 bases. The germline V gene encodes CDR1 LGHNA and CDR2 YSLEER. The CDR3 length is 16 residues. For the CDR3, the DNA is TGCGCCAGCAGCCCCTCACTTGATTACTCTGGAAACACCATATATTTT. Protein sequence: CASSPSLDYSGNTIYF.

This chain uses TRBV11-2 with TRBJ2-1; D may be TRBD2 (5 bases). CDR1 is SGHAT, CDR2 FQNNGV, per germline. The V and J ends lost 6 bases and 0 bases respectively, with 15 bases between them. The CDR3 is made up of 16 amino acids. CDR3 sequence reads: CASRLMVGSSYNEQFF. In DNA, the CDR3 is TGTGCCAGCAGGTTAATGGTGGGGAGCTCCTACAATGAGCAGTTCTTC.

This chain uses TRBV7-9 with TRBJ1-1; D gene ambiguous. The CDR3 runs to 14 residues. Trimming took 2 bases from V and 0 from J, leaving 7 bases between them. Germline lookup yields CDR1 SEHNR and CDR2 FQNEAQ (reference sequence). CDR3: CASSLKVLNTEAFF. The CDR3 DNA follows: TGTGCCAGCAGCTTAAAGGTCCTGAACACTGAAGCTTTCTTT.

The sample holds a few counts of this clone. The chain links TRBV6-5 to TRBJ2-6; D call uncertain. The germline V gene encodes CDR1 MNHEY and CDR2 SVGAGI. The CDR3 consists of 13 residues. Deletions cut 8 bases from V and 3 bases from J, with 8 bases between. The CDR3 loop reads CASGPVGANVLTF. The CDR3 coding sequence is TGTGCCAGCGGCCCCGTTGGGGCCAACGTCCTGACTTTC.

This clone has a handful of counts. This chain links TRBV28 with TRBJ2-1; 10 bases are a match to TRBD2. Germline trimming cut 3 bases from V and 8 bases from J; bases unmatched to any gene: 10. Germline CDR1 is MDHEN and CDR2 is SYDVKM. The CDR3 runs to 16 residues. Here the CDR3 DNA reads TGTGCCAGCAGTTTCCCAACTAGCGGGGTATGGCATGAGCAGTTCTTC. The encoded protein is CASSFPTSGVWHEQFF. The complete variable domain, with remaining parts taken from reference TRBV28 and TRBJ2-1, reads DVKVTQSSRYLVKRTGEKVFLECVQDMDHENMFWYRQDPGLGLRLIYFSYDVKMKEKGDIPEGYSVSREKKERFSLILESASTNQTSMYLCASSFPTSGVWHEQFFGPGTRLTVL.

The rearrangement joins TRBV6-1 to TRBJ2-7, with D possibly being TRBD1 (6 bases). The V gene's germline CDR1 is MNHNS and CDR2 SASEGT. V lost 1 base, J lost 3 bases, and 16 bases lay in between. CDR3 length: 16 amino acids. CDR3 nucleotide sequence: TGTGCCAGCAGTGAAGTTTTCAGGGGCCCTAGCTACGAGCAGTACTTC. It yields the protein CASSEVFRGPSYEQYF.

The J gene is TRBJ2-5, the V gene TRBV5-1; D gene ambiguous. The V end was cut by 1 base, the J end by 5 bases, with 6 bases between. CDR1 and CDR2 from the germline V gene are SGHRS and YFSETQ. The CDR3 is made up of 12 amino acids. As DNA, the CDR3 is TGCGCCAGCAGCTTGATGGGGGAGACCCAGTACTTC. Its translation: CASSLMGETQYF.

This clone is classed as medium-sized (0.01 to 0.1%). The chain couples TRBV30 to TRBJ2-7, with 9 bases lining up with TRBD1. The CDR3 runs 13 residues. Per the germline V gene, CDR1 is GTSNPN and CDR2 is SVGIG (reference sequence). J lost 4 bases, V lost 4 bases, and 5 bases had no gene match. For the CDR3, the DNA is TGTGCCTGGACCGGACAGGGGCGATACGAGCAGTACTTC. Encoded protein: CAWTGQGRYEQYF.

This clone was counted once. V and J are TRBV5-4 and TRBJ1-6; possible D gene TRBD1, 5 bases. The ends were cut back, 0 bases at V and 6 bases at J, with 13 bases in the middle. This CDR3 spans 16 amino acids. CDR1 is SGHNT and CDR2 is YYREEE in the germline V gene (reference sequence). The CDR3 region has the DNA TGTGCCAGCAGCTTGGACCCTCCGGGGGTTAATTCACCCCTCCACTTT. Its translation is CASSLDPPGVNSPLHF.

The rearrangement links TRBV19 to TRBJ1-5; 7 bases fit TRBD1. The CDR3 spans 16 residues. CDR1 is LNHDA, CDR2 SQIVND, per germline (reference sequence). J was trimmed by 6 bases and V by 3 bases; bases with no gene match: 11. CDR3 nucleotides: TGTGCCAGTAGTATTACTCTGTTGGCAGGGGGTCAGCCCCAGCATTTT. It yields the protein CASSITLLAGGQPQHF. Full variable domain (rest looked up from reference TRBV19 and TRBJ1-5): DGGITQSPKYLFRKEGQNVTLSCEQNLNHDAMYWYRQDPGQGLRLIYYSQIVNDFQKGDIAEGYSVSREKKESFPLTVTSAQKNPTAFYLCASSITLLAGGQPQHFGDGTRLSIL.

V is TRBV10-3 and J is TRBJ2-2; weak D call: TRBD2 (7 bases). Germline values: CDR1 ENHRY, CDR2 SYGVKD. With 2 bases removed from V and 9 bases from J, the gap between germline ends came to 10 bases. This CDR3 has 13 amino acids. The CDR3 reads CAISEGGGRELFF. CDR3 coding DNA: TGTGCCATCAGTGAGGGCGGGGGCCGGGAGCTGTTTTTT.

By its share, this clone is medium-sized. V and J are TRBV5-4 and TRBJ1-6; 8 bases map to TRBD1. The CDR3 has 15 residues. The ends lost 3 bases at V and 9 bases at J; junction bases unmatched: 8. Looked up from germline, CDR1 is SGHNT and CDR2 is YYREEE (reference sequence). CDR3 coding DNA: TGTGCCAGCAGCTCAGGACAGGGCGGTAGTTCACCCCTCCACTTT. As protein: CASSSGQGGSSPLHF.

The CDR3 DNA sequence: TGTGCCAGCAGTGAAGCTTTACTGGGCAGAGGCTATGGCTACACCTTC. Its protein product is CASSEALLGRGYGYTF. The chain employs TRBV2 and TRBJ1-2; D not certain. Germline V gives CDR1 SNHLY, CDR2 FYNNEI. Trimming removed 0 bases from V and 4 bases from J, with 15 bases in between. The CDR3 runs to 16 residues.